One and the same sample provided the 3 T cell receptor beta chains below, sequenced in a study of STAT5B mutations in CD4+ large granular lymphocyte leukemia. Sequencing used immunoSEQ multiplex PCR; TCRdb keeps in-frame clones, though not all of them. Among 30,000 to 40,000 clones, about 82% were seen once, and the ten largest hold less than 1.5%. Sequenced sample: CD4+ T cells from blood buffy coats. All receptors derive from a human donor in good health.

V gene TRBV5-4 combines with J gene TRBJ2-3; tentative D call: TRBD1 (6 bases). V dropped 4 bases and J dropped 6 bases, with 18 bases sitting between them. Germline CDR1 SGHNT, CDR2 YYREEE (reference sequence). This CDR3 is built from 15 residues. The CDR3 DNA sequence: TGTGCCAGCAGCACGCCCCAAGGGGACACGGATACGCAGTATTTT. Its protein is CASSTPQGDTDTQYF.

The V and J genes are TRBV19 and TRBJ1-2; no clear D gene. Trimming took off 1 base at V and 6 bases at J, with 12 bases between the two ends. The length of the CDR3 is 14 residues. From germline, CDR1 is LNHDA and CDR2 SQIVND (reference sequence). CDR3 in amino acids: CASSIVPGGNGYTF. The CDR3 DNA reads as TGTGCCAGTAGTATAGTTCCGGGAGGGAATGGCTACACCTTC.

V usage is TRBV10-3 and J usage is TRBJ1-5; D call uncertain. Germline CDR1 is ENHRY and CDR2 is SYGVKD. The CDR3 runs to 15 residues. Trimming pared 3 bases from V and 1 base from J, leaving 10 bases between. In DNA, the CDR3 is TGTGCCATCAGTGACTTCCCCGGGAGCAATCAGCCCCAGCATTTT. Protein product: CAISDFPGSNQPQHF.